This is a list of T cell receptor beta chains from one sample in a study of shared clonotypes between healthy human individuals. The table came from immunoSEQ multiplex PCR; TCRdb's copy has only in-frame clones and leaves some out. The sample consists of about 2.1 million clones, around 93% of them appearing once. Sequenced material: naive CD8+ T cells from PBMCs. All receptors come from a man aged 18 to 30 in good health. Some clones in this sample may be carry-over from other donors' samples. Each CDR3 is given with its conserved first and last residue. The order of the fields is CDR3 DNA, CDR3 protein, D gene, J gene, clone size, V gene. D genes are given only for firm matches. Clone size, where shown, is once, few, many, or a class for clones that have expanded.

cdr3_nt: TGCGCCAGCAGCCATGTAGGGACTACCACCTACAATGAGCAGTTCTTC
cdr3_aa: CASSHVGTTTYNEQFF
d_call: TRBD2
j_call: TRBJ2-1
clone_size: -
v_call: TRBV4-1

cdr3_nt: TGTGCCAGCAGTTACCATCCAGGGTTGCCCGACGAGCAGTACTTC
cdr3_aa: CASSYHPGLPDEQYF
d_call: -
j_call: TRBJ2-7
clone_size: -
v_call: TRBV6-6

cdr3_nt: TGTGCCAGCACCCAGACAAGGCTGGTCACTGAAGCTTTCTTT
cdr3_aa: CASTQTRLVTEAFF
d_call: -
j_call: TRBJ1-1
clone_size: few
v_call: TRBV6-1

cdr3_nt: TGTGCCAGCAGCCCAGAGACAAGGGGGGACACTGAAGCTTTCTTT
cdr3_aa: CASSPETRGDTEAFF
d_call: -
j_call: TRBJ1-1
clone_size: -
v_call: TRBV5-6

cdr3_nt: TGCGCCAGCAGCCCGAAGGGACAGGAGATGGAGGAGCAGTTCTTC
cdr3_aa: CASSPKGQEMEEQFF
d_call: TRBD1
j_call: TRBJ2-1
clone_size: -
v_call: TRBV4-3

cdr3_nt: TGTGCCAGCAGAGCTTTAGCGGGAGTGAGGTACGAGCAGTACTTC
cdr3_aa: CASRALAGVRYEQYF
d_call: TRBD2
j_call: TRBJ2-7
clone_size: -
v_call: TRBV28

cdr3_nt: TGTGCCAGCAGCTCAGGACAAGACCTTTACAATGAGCAGTTCTTC
cdr3_aa: CASSSGQDLYNEQFF
d_call: -
j_call: TRBJ2-1
clone_size: -
v_call: TRBV7-9

cdr3_nt: TGTGCCAGCAGCGTGGGCACATCGTCGGGCACAGATACGCAGTATTTT
cdr3_aa: CASSVGTSSGTDTQYF
d_call: -
j_call: TRBJ2-3
clone_size: -
v_call: TRBV9

cdr3_nt: TGCGCCAGCAGCTTCAGGCAGGGCCCGACCGGGGAGCTGTTTTTT
cdr3_aa: CASSFRQGPTGELFF
d_call: -
j_call: TRBJ2-2
clone_size: -
v_call: TRBV5-1

cdr3_nt: TGTGCCAGCAGTTACTCCACACGGGGGCCTTACTATGGCTACACCTTC
cdr3_aa: CASSYSTRGPYYGYTF
d_call: -
j_call: TRBJ1-2
clone_size: -
v_call: TRBV6-5

cdr3_nt: TGTGCCAGCAGTTTACTTGGGGGGGACCAGCCCCAGCATTTT
cdr3_aa: CASSLLGGDQPQHF
d_call: -
j_call: TRBJ1-5
clone_size: -
v_call: TRBV27

cdr3_nt: TGTGCCACCAGCAGGGCGGAGGAGGTCCTCTCCTACAATGAGCAGTTCTTC
cdr3_aa: CATSRAEEVLSYNEQFF
d_call: -
j_call: TRBJ2-1
clone_size: -
v_call: TRBV15

cdr3_nt: TGTGCCAGTAGTATCCGGGGGGTCAACGAGCAGTACTTC
cdr3_aa: CASSIRGVNEQYF
d_call: TRBD2
j_call: TRBJ2-7
clone_size: once
v_call: TRBV19

cdr3_nt: TGTGCCAGCAGTTTACTAGCGGCTAGCTCCTACGAGCAGTACTTC
cdr3_aa: CASSLLAASSYEQYF
d_call: TRBD2
j_call: TRBJ2-7
clone_size: -
v_call: TRBV27

cdr3_nt: TGTGCCAGCAGCCTCTACGAGAGGGCCTTGGGCGGGGAGCTGTTTTTT
cdr3_aa: CASSLYERALGGELFF
d_call: -
j_call: TRBJ2-2
clone_size: -
v_call: TRBV11-2

cdr3_nt: TGTGCCTGGAGTGTGACAATCCCAACTGAAGCTTTCTTT
cdr3_aa: CAWSVTIPTEAFF
d_call: -
j_call: TRBJ1-1
clone_size: -
v_call: TRBV30

cdr3_nt: TGTGCCAGCAGTTACTATCAGGGCTCAAACACTGAAGCTTTCTTT
cdr3_aa: CASSYYQGSNTEAFF
d_call: -
j_call: TRBJ1-1
clone_size: once
v_call: TRBV6-5

cdr3_nt: TGTGCCAGCAGCTTGACAGGGGGGGACCTCAATGAGCAGTTCTTC
cdr3_aa: CASSLTGGDLNEQFF
d_call: TRBD1
j_call: TRBJ2-1
clone_size: -
v_call: TRBV9

cdr3_nt: TGTGCCATCAGTGAGCCCCTCGGACCCGAGCAGTACTTC
cdr3_aa: CAISEPLGPEQYF
d_call: -
j_call: TRBJ2-7
clone_size: -
v_call: TRBV10-3

cdr3_nt: TGTGCCAGCAGTTACGAGGTTAGCCGGAACAATGAGCAGTTCTTC
cdr3_aa: CASSYEVSRNNEQFF
d_call: -
j_call: TRBJ2-1
clone_size: once
v_call: TRBV6-6

cdr3_nt: TGTGCCAGCAGCACGGGACTAGCGGGAGCGAACACCGGGGAGCTGTTTTTT
cdr3_aa: CASSTGLAGANTGELFF
d_call: TRBD2
j_call: TRBJ2-2
clone_size: -
v_call: TRBV9

cdr3_nt: TGTGCCAGCAGCACAGGGGTTACCGGGGAGCTGTTTTTT
cdr3_aa: CASSTGVTGELFF
d_call: TRBD1
j_call: TRBJ2-2
clone_size: -
v_call: TRBV28

cdr3_nt: TGTGCCAGCAGGGGACAGGGTCCCCATGAGCAGTTCTTC
cdr3_aa: CASRGQGPHEQFF
d_call: TRBD1
j_call: TRBJ2-1
clone_size: -
v_call: TRBV6-1

cdr3_nt: TGCAGCGTTGAAATAGCCAGTGGGGCCTACGAGCAGTACTTC
cdr3_aa: CSVEIASGAYEQYF
d_call: -
j_call: TRBJ2-7
clone_size: -
v_call: TRBV29-1

cdr3_nt: TGTGCCAGCAGCTTGGGGTATGATTCACCCCTCCACTTT
cdr3_aa: CASSLGYDSPLHF
d_call: -
j_call: TRBJ1-6
clone_size: -
v_call: TRBV5-6

cdr3_nt: TGTGCCAGCAGTAAGGAGGGTTCCGGACAAGAGACCCAGTACTTC
cdr3_aa: CASSKEGSGQETQYF
d_call: -
j_call: TRBJ2-5
clone_size: -
v_call: TRBV7-3

cdr3_nt: TGTGCCAGCAGCCCCGGGACAGGGGTATCGTCCTACGAGCAGTACTTC
cdr3_aa: CASSPGTGVSSYEQYF
d_call: TRBD1
j_call: TRBJ2-7
clone_size: -
v_call: TRBV28